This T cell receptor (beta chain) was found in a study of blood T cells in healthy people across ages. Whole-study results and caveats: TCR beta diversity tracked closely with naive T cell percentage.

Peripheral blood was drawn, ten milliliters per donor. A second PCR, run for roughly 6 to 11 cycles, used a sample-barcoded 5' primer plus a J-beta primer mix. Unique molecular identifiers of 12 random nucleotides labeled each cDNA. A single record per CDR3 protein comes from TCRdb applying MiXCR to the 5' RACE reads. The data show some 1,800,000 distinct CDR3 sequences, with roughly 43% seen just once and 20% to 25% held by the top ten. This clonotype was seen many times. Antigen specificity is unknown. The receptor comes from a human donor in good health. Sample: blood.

The CDR3, as DNA: TGCAGCGTTAGTGGTACAGGGTCGGGAGATACGCAGTATTTT. This codes for CSVSGTGSGDTQYF. The rearrangement links TRBV29-1 to TRBJ2-3, with D perhaps matching TRBD1 (6 bases). The V gene's germline CDR1 is SQVTM and CDR2 ANQGSEA. V was clipped by 5 bases and J by 5 bases, with 17 bases between them. This CDR3 is built from 14 residues.